This T cell receptor beta chain emerged from a study of blood T cell repertoires in COVID-19. Study-wide background: The study drew acute and convalescent COVID-19 samples from the United States, Italy and Spain. T cells, B-cell-depleted T cells, or PBMCs provided the cDNA or gDNA that served as material.

Original data processing: Reference gene primer amplification yielded estimated nucleated cell counts. The assay was immunoSEQ multiplex PCR, and TCRdb's table has in-frame clones only and misses some. V and J calls and clone size are those listed in that table; D and trimming were worked out from the DNA. The table has 190,000 or so clones, about 88% seen once. The V gene's germline CDR1 is KGHSH and CDR2 LQKENI. The CDR3 loop spans 14 amino acids. Trimming stripped 0 bases from V and 5 bases from J, with 8 bases between. The sequence was collected from a man aged 35 to 55 with active or convalescent COVID-19. The chain employs TRBV18 and TRBJ2-1; D is possibly TRBD1 (6 bases). The specimen was peripheral blood. CDR3 region: CASSPPTGHNEQFF. CDR3 DNA sequence: TGTGCCAGCTCACCACCTACAGGGCACAATGAGCAGTTCTTC.